This T cell receptor (beta chain) was identified during a study of glioma-infiltrating T cells after dendritic cell vaccination. Input was around 2.1 ug genomic DNA, or all available if less. Primers: 60 V beta forward and 13 J beta reverse. Only in-frame clones appear in the TCRdb table, and some are missing; sequencing was by immunoSEQ multiplex PCR. This table holds 90,000 or so clones, around four fifths found once. The time point denotes: after dendritic cell vaccination, including at tumor progression/relapse. The sequences come from blood, collected after dendritic cell vaccination. This receptor was obtained from a human donor with glioblastoma.

DNA of the CDR3: TGTGCCAGTAGCCCGGGAAGGCCGAACACTGAAGCTTTCTTT. It specifies CASSPGRPNTEAFF. V is TRBV19 and J is TRBJ1-1; the D is unclear. Trimming left V 6 bases short and J 1 base short, with 12 bases between. Germline values: CDR1 LNHDA, CDR2 SQIVND (reference sequence). The CDR3 spans 14 residues.